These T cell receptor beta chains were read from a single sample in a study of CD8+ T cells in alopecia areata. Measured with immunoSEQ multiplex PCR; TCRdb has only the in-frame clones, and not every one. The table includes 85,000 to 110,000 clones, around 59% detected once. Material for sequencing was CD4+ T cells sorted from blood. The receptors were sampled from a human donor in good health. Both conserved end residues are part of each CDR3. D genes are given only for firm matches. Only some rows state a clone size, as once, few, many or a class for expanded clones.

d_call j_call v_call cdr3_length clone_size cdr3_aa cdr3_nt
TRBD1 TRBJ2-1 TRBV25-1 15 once CASSAGRQGLGEQFF TGTGCCAGCAGTGCGGGAAGACAGGGATTAGGTGAGCAGTTCTTC
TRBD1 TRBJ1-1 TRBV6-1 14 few CASSRTGQNTEAFF TGTGCCAGCAGCCGGACAGGGCAGAACACTGAAGCTTTCTTT
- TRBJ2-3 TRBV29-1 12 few CSVEEQTDTQYF TGCAGCGTTGAAGAACAGACAGATACGCAGTATTTT
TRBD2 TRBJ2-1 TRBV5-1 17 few CASSRLAGGLDRNEQFF TGCGCCAGCAGCAGGCTAGCGGGGGGCCTCGACAGGAATGAGCAGTTCTTC
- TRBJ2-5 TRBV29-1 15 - CSVEKGSGVGKTQYF TGCAGCGTTGAAAAAGGGAGCGGCGTGGGGAAGACCCAGTACTTC
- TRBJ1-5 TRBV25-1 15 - CASSEYRGVHQPQHF TGTGCCAGCAGTGAATATAGAGGGGTGCATCAGCCCCAGCATTTT
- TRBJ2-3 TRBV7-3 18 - CASTLPGAGVLSTDTQYF TGTGCCAGCACCCTTCCAGGGGCAGGGGTCCTTAGCACAGATACGCAGTATTTT
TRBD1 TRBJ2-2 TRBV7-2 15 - CASSSHRGNTGELFF TGTGCCAGCAGCTCACACAGGGGTAACACCGGGGAGCTGTTTTTT
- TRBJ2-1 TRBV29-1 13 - CSVGVNGVNEQFF TGCAGCGTTGGGGTGAACGGGGTCAATGAGCAGTTCTTC
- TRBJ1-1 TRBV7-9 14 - CASSPVFRDTEAFF TGTGCCAGCAGCCCAGTCTTCAGGGACACTGAAGCTTTCTTT
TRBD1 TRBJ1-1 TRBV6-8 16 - CASSRDRGRKNTEAFF TGTGCCAGCAGCCGGGACAGGGGGCGGAAGAACACTGAAGCTTTCTTT
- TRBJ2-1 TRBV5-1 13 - CASSWGGGGEQFF TGCGCCAGCAGCTGGGGAGGGGGCGGTGAGCAGTTCTTC
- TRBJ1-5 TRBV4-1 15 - CASSTVPESNQPQHF TGCGCCAGCAGCACCGTGCCCGAGAGCAATCAGCCCCAGCATTTT
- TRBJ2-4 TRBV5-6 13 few CASSFSPKNIQYF TGTGCCAGCAGCTTCTCACCCAAAAACATTCAGTACTTC
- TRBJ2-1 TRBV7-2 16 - CASSLKGIGSYNEQFF TGTGCCAGCAGCCTGAAGGGAATAGGATCCTACAATGAGCAGTTCTTC
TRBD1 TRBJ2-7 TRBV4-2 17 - CASSQEGQGAGSYEQYF TGTGCCAGCAGCCAGGAGGGACAGGGGGCGGGTTCCTACGAGCAGTACTTC
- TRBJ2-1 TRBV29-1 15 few CSVEVGGGRLGEQFF TGCAGCGTTGAAGTCGGCGGGGGCCGTCTAGGTGAGCAGTTCTTC
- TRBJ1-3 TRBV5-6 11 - CASSTGNTIYF TGTGCCAGCAGCACTGGAAACACCATATATTTT
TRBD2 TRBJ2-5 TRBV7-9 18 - CASSSRTSGLMVGETQYF TGTGCCAGCAGCTCACGGACTAGCGGGTTGATGGTAGGAGAGACCCAGTACTTC
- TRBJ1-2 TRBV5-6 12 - CASSRDRQWDTF TGTGCCAGCAGCCGGGACCGACAATGGGACACCTTC
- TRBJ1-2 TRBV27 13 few CASSEEGRGGYTF TGTGCCAGCAGTGAAGAGGGGAGAGGTGGCTACACCTTC
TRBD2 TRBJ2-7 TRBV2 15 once CASRGGTSGSYEQYF TGTGCCAGCAGGGGGGGGACTAGCGGGTCCTACGAGCAGTACTTC
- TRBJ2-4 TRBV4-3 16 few CASSQDTQVAKNIQYF TGCGCCAGCAGCCAAGATACCCAGGTAGCCAAAAACATTCAGTACTTC
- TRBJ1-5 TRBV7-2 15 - CASSAFTGRGQPQHF TGTGCCAGCAGCGCTTTTACGGGGCGCGGACAGCCCCAGCATTTT
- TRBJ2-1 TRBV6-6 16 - CASSYSGRHFYNEQFF TGTGCCAGCAGTTACTCTGGGCGACATTTCTACAATGAGCAGTTCTTC
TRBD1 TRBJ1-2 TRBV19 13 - CASSTPTGTGYTF TGTGCCAGTAGTACACCGACAGGGACGGGCTACACCTTC
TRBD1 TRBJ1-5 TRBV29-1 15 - CSVDPPQGANQPQHF TGCAGCGTTGACCCCCCACAGGGGGCAAATCAGCCCCAGCATTTT
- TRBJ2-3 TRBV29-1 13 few CSVGGRQADTQYF TGCAGCGTTGGTGGCAGACAGGCAGATACGCAGTATTTT
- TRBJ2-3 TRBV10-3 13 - CAISPAATDTQYF TGTGCCATCAGTCCCGCAGCCACAGATACGCAGTATTTT
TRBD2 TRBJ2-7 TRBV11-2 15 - CASSPRWTRTYEQYF TGTGCCAGCAGCCCCCGCTGGACTAGAACCTACGAGCAGTACTTC
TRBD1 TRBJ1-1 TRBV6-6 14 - CASSKGTVNTEAFF TGTGCCAGCAGTAAAGGGACAGTGAACACTGAAGCTTTCTTT
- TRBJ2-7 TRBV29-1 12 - CSAVVNSYEQYF TGCAGCGCCGTAGTGAACTCCTACGAGCAGTACTTC
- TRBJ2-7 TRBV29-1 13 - CSVDPRGSYEQYF TGCAGCGTCGACCCCCGGGGCTCCTACGAGCAGTACTTC
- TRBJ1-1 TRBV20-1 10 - CSAGRLEAFF TGCAGTGCGGGACGGCTTGAAGCTTTCTTT
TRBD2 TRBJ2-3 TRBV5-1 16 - CASSSGSGVRTDTQYF TGCGCCAGCAGCTCGGGTAGCGGGGTACGCACAGATACGCAGTATTTT
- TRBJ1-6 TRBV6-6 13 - CASRDGQFGPLHF TGTGCCAGCAGGGACGGACAGTTTGGGCCCCTCCACTTT
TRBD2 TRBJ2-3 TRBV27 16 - CATMTSGGVKTDTQYF TGTGCCACAATGACTAGCGGGGGGGTTAAAACAGATACGCAGTATTTT
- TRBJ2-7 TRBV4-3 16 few CASSPQTGAGGYEQYF TGCGCCAGCAGCCCCCAGACCGGAGCCGGCGGGTACGAGCAGTACTTC
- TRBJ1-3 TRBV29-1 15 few CSVAGSESSGNTIYF TGCAGCGTTGCAGGCAGTGAGTCCTCTGGAAACACCATATATTTT
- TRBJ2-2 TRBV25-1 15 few CASSPNGAGTGELFF TGTGCCAGCAGTCCTAATGGGGCGGGCACCGGGGAGCTGTTTTTT
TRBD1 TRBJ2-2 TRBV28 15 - CASKGDRGRTGELFF TGTGCCAGCAAGGGGGACAGGGGGCGAACCGGGGAGCTGTTTTTT
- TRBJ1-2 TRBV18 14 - CASSPEGQGRGYTF TGTGCCAGCTCCCCGGAGGGCCAGGGACGTGGCTACACCTTC
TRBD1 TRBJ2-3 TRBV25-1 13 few CASSARQGDTQYF TGTGCCAGCAGCGCCAGACAGGGAGATACGCAGTATTTT
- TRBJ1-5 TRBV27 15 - CASSFGARGEQPQHF TGTGCCAGCAGTTTTGGTGCAAGGGGGGAACAGCCCCAGCATTTT
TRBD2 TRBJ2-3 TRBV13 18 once CASGKIVWGTSDTDTQYF TGTGCCAGCGGCAAAATAGTGTGGGGGACTAGCGACACAGATACGCAGTATTTT
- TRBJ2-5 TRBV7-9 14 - CASSSQPGGETQYF TGTGCCAGCAGCTCACAACCAGGGGGGGAGACCCAGTACTTC
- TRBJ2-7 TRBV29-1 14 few CSVAFWGRSYEQYF TGCAGCGTTGCCTTTTGGGGAAGGTCCTACGAGCAGTACTTC
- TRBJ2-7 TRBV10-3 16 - CAISESSEEPTYEQYF TGTGCCATCAGTGAGTCGAGTGAGGAACCGACCTACGAGCAGTACTTC